What follows describes a single TCR beta chain. Relative to the germline gene, one junction end is altered; a read error may explain this. The CDR3 loop spans 12 amino acids. Germline V lookup: CDR1 SQVTM, CDR2 ANQGSEA. Via MiXCR, TCRdb re-called the reads, giving one row per CDR3 protein. The repertoire holds about 180,000 distinct CDR3 sequences, with about an eighth as singletons. This sample was included in a study of T cell repertoires in cytomegalovirus infection. For the study at large: CMV infection together with matching HLA type was indicated by public TCR beta signatures.

The clonotype was recovered from a human donor in good health (CMV status not recorded). Some clones in this sample may be carry-over from other donors' samples. The sample consisted of PBMCs. The V call is TRBV29-1, the J call TRBJ1-1; D is ambiguous. The CDR3: CSAADGNAEAFF. In DNA, the CDR3 is TGCAGCGCCGCGGACGGGAACGCTGAAGCTTTCTTT.